This passage covers 12 T cell receptor beta chains from one sample sequenced in a study of early T cells in non-severe SARS-CoV-2 infection. Using its own MiXCR run on the 5' RACE reads, TCRdb lists one record per CDR3 protein. Of 85,000 to 120,000 distinct CDR3 sequences in the sample, 13% were seen once. Sequenced: whole blood. These receptors all come from an adult who was a healthcare worker with PCR-confirmed SARS-CoV-2 infection or an uninfected control (not recorded which).

V and J are TRBV2 and TRBJ2-5, with 8 bases that match TRBD1. The J segment lost 5 bases and the V segment lost 4 bases, leaving 3 bases of the junction unmatched. Germline V gives CDR1 SNHLY, CDR2 FYNNEI. The CDR3 runs 13 residues. For the CDR3, the DNA is TGTGCCAGCAGTGCCAACAGGGGGGAGACCCAGTACTTC. This sequence encodes CASSANRGETQYF.

This clonotype appeared many times. The chain joins TRBV9 to TRBJ1-1; D is undetermined. The germline V gene encodes CDR1 SGDLS and CDR2 YYNGEE. The CDR3 covers 13 residues. Trimming left V 2 bases short and J 1 base short, with 6 bases between. The CDR3 nucleotides are TGTGCCAGCAGCGTCCGACCGAACACTGAAGCTTTCTTT. Protein product: CASSVRPNTEAFF.

This clonotype appeared a few times. This chain joins TRBV29-1 and TRBJ2-7; no reliable D call. Germline V lookup: CDR1 SQVTM, CDR2 ANQGSEA. CDR3 size: 11 residues. Trimming took 4 bases from V and 7 from J, leaving 11 bases between them. CDR3 in DNA: TGCAGCGTTGTGCTGGTTGGGGAGCAGTACTTC. Its translation is CSVVLVGEQYF.

This clonotype has a count of ten or more. V usage is TRBV29-1 and J usage is TRBJ2-1; 13 nucleotides match TRBD2. CDR1 and CDR2 from the germline V gene are SQVTM and ANQGSEA. The CDR3 loop spans 18 amino acids. V dropped 6 bases and J dropped 4; count of bases not matched to a gene: 15. The CDR3: CSVAGTSGKTSYYNEQFF. DNA for the CDR3: TGCAGCGTCGCCGGGACTAGCGGGAAGACCTCTTATTACAATGAGCAGTTCTTC.

This clonotype was seen many times. This chain joins TRBV27 and TRBJ2-3, with a tentative D call TRBD2 (5 bases). The germline V and J ends were trimmed by 3 bases and 11 bases, with 15 bases remaining between them. Germline lookup yields CDR1 MNHEY and CDR2 SMNVEV (reference sequence). The CDR3 contains 13 residues. The CDR3: CASSLKPDLEQYF. CDR3 in DNA: TGTGCCAGCAGTTTGAAGCCGGACTTAGAGCAGTATTTT.

This clonotype was recorded a few times. The chain carries TRBV10-3 and TRBJ2-1; 11 bases align to TRBD2. The CDR3 has 18 amino acids. After removal of 4 bases from V and 5 bases from J, the junction contained 13 bases not matched to a gene. Germline CDR1 and CDR2: ENHRY and SYGVKD. The CDR3 is CAISVAVGRLAGHNEQFF. The CDR3 nucleotides are TGTGCCATCAGTGTAGCCGTGGGGCGACTAGCGGGACACAATGAGCAGTTCTTC.

There are a few counts of this clonotype. CDR3 loop: CASSPGVTQPGPQHF. The DNA of the CDR3 is TGTGCCAGCAGCCCTGGGGTCACCCAGCCGGGGCCCCAGCATTTT. J is TRBJ1-5 and V is TRBV7-2; the D is unclear. Trimming took 5 bases from V and 9 from J, leaving 20 bases between them. Germline lookup yields CDR1 SGHTA and CDR2 FQGNSA. The CDR3 is 15 amino acids.

The V gene is TRBV7-2, the J gene TRBJ2-3; 9 bases are shared with TRBD1. The junction had 6 bases not matched to a gene; V was cut back by 4 bases and J by 4 bases. The CDR3 sequence is 15 residues long. Looked up from germline, CDR1 is SGHTA and CDR2 is FQGNSA. The CDR3 DNA sequence: TGTGCCAGCAGCTCTCACAGGGGGCGGTCAGATACGCAGTATTTT. Its translation is CASSSHRGRSDTQYF. The entire variable domain, with the rest obtained from reference TRBV7-2 and TRBJ2-3, is as follows: GAGVSQSPSNKVTEKGKDVELRCDPISGHTALYWYRQSLGQGLEFLIYFQGNSAPDKSGLPSDRFSAERTGGSVSTLTIQRTQQEDSAVYLCASSSHRGRSDTQYFGPGTRLTVL.

The chain joins TRBV20-1 to TRBJ2-1; no reliable D call. This CDR3 is built from 14 residues. Trimming took 6 bases from V and 0 from J, leaving 12 bases between them. Germline values: CDR1 DFQATT, CDR2 SNEGSKA (reference sequence). The CDR3 is CSAIDPSSYNEQFF. The DNA of the CDR3 is TGCAGTGCCATCGACCCGAGCTCCTACAATGAGCAGTTCTTC.

This clonotype has a count of ten or more. The chain is built from TRBV29-1 and TRBJ2-2, with D tentatively TRBD2 (6 bases). V was clipped by 6 bases and J by 1 base, with 15 bases between them. The CDR3 is made up of 15 amino acids. Per germline, CDR1 SQVTM and CDR2 ANQGSEA. CDR3 sequence: CSVKTGTGNTGELFF. The DNA of the CDR3 is TGCAGCGTAAAAACCGGGACTGGGAACACCGGGGAGCTGTTTTTT.

DNA for the CDR3: TGTGCCAGCAGCCTTCAGAATGCCCGCGACGAGCAGTACTTC. The encoded protein is CASSLQNARDEQYF. V is TRBV3-2 and J is TRBJ2-7; the D segment call TRBD2 is taken from the table without a DNA check. TRBV3-2 is designated a pseudogene. This CDR3 is 14 amino acids long.

This chain connects TRBV11-1 to TRBJ2-7; possibly TRBD1 or TRBD2 for D (5 bases each). V lost 2 bases, J lost 0 bases, and 14 bases lay in between. CDR3 size: 16 residues. The germline gives CDR1 SGHAT, CDR2 FQDESV (reference sequence). CDR3 loop: CASSLRGRGSSYEQYF. CDR3 DNA sequence: TGTGCCAGCAGCTTACGGGGAAGGGGAAGCTCCTACGAGCAGTACTTC.